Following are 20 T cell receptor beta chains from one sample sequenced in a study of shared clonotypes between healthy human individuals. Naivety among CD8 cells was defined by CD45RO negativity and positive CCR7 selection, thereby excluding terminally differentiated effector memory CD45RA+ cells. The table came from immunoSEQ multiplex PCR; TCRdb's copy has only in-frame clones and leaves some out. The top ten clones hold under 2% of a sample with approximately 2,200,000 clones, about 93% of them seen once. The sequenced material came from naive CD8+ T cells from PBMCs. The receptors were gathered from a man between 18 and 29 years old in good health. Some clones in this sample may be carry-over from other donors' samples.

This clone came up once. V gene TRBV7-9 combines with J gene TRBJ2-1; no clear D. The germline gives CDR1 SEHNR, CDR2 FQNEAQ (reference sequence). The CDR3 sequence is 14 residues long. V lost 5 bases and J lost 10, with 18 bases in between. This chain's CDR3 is CASSPTTGAREQFF. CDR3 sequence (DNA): TGTGCCAGCAGCCCTACTACTGGAGCACGGGAGCAGTTCTTC.

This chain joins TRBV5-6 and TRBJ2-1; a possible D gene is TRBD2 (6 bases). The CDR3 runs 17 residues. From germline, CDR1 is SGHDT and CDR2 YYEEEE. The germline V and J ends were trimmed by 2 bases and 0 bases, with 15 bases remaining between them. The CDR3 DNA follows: TGTGCCAGCAGCTTATCTTGGACGGGAGTCTCCTACAATGAGCAGTTCTTC. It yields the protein CASSLSWTGVSYNEQFF.

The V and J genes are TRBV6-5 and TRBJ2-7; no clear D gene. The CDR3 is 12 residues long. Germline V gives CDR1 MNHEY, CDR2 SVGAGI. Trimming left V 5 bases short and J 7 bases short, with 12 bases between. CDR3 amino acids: CASSTPPWEQYF. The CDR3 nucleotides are TGTGCCAGCAGTACCCCTCCTTGGGAGCAGTACTTC.

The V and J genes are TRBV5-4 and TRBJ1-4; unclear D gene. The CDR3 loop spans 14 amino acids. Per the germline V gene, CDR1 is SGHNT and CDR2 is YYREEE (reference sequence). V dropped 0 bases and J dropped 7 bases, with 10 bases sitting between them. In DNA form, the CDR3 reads TGTGCCAGCAGCTTGGTCGGAGGGCGTGAAAAACTGTTTTTT. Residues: CASSLVGGREKLFF.

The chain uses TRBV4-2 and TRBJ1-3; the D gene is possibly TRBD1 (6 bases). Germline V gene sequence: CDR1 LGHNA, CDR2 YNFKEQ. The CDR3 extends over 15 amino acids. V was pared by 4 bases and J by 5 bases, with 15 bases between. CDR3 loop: CASSPRQESRNTIYF. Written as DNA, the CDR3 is TGTGCCAGCAGCCCAAGACAGGAATCCAGAAACACCATATATTTT.

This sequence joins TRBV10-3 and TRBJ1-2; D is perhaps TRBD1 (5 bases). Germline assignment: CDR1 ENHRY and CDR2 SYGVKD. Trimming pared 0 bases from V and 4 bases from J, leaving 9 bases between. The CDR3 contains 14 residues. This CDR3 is CAISESRGSYGYTF. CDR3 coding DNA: TGTGCCATCAGTGAGTCGAGGGGAAGCTATGGCTACACCTTC.

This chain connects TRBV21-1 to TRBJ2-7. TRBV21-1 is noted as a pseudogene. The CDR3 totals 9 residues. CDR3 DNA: TGTGCCATCTGCCGCGAGCAGTACTTC. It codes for CAICREQYF.

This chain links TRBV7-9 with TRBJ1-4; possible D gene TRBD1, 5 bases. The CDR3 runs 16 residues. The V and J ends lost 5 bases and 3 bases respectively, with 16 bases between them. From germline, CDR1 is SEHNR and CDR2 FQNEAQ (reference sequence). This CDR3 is CASSTGGVVANEKLFF. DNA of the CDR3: TGTGCCAGCAGCACCGGGGGGGTAGTGGCTAATGAAAAACTGTTTTTT.

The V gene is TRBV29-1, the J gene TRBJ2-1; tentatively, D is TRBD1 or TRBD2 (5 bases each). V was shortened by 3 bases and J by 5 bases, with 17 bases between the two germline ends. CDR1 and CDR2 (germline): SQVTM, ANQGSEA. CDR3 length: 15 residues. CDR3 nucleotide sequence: TGCAGCGTTGAGGTAGGGACGCTTTGGAACAATGAGCAGTTCTTC. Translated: CSVEVGTLWNNEQFF.

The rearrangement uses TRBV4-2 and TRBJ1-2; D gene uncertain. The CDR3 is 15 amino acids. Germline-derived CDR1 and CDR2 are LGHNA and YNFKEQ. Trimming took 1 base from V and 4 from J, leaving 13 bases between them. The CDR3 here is CASSQARTATYGYTF. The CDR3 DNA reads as TGTGCCAGCAGCCAAGCCCGAACAGCCACCTATGGCTACACCTTC.

The CDR3 loop is CASSTGPGQDSNYGYTF. CDR3 bases: TGTGCCAGTAGTACCGGGCCGGGACAGGATTCCAACTATGGCTACACCTTC. The V and J genes are TRBV19 and TRBJ1-2; TRBD1 aligns across 8 bases. With 4 bases clipped from V and 2 bases from J, the junction kept 12 bases outside the gene matches. The germline V gene has CDR1 LNHDA and CDR2 SQIVND (reference sequence). CDR3 length: 17 amino acids.

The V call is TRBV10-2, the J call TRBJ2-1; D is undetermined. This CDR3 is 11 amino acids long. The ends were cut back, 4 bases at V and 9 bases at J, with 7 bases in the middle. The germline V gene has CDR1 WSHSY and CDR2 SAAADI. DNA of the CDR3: TGCGCCAGCAGTGCAAGCATTGAGCAGTTCTTC. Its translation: CASSASIEQFF.

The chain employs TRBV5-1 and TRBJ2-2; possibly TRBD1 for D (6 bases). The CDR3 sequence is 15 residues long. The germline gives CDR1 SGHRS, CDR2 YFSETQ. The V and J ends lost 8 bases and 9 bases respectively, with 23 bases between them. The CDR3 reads CARTDRIQGCWELFF. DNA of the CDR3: TGCGCCAGGACGGACCGGATACAGGGTTGTTGGGAGCTGTTTTTT.

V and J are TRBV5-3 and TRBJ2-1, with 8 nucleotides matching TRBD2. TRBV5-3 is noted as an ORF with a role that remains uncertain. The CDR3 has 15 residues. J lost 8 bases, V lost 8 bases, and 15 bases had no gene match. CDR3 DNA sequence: TGTGCCAGGAGCACTCTAGGCGGGAGGATAGATGAGCAGTTCTTC. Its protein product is CARSTLGGRIDEQFF.

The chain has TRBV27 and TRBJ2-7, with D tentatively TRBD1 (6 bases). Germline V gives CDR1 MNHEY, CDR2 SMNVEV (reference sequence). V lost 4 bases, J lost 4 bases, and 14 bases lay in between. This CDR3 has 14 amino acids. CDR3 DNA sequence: TGTGCCAGCAGTTCGGACAGATCATCTTACGAGCAGTACTTC. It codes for CASSSDRSSYEQYF.

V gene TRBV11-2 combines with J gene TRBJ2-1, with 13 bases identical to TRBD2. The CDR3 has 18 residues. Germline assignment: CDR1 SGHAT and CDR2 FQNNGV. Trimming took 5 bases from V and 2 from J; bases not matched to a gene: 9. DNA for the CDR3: TGTGCCAGCAGCATACTAGCGGGAGGGCTTTCAGCCTACAATGAGCAGTTCTTC. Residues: CASSILAGGLSAYNEQFF.

The CDR3 loop is CASSLTGGPTNEKLFF. CDR3 DNA sequence: TGTGCCAGCAGCTTAACGGGGGGCCCAACTAATGAAAAACTGTTTTTT. V usage is TRBV7-9 and J usage is TRBJ1-4, with a tentative D call TRBD1 (6 bases). The germline gives CDR1 SEHNR, CDR2 FQNEAQ (reference sequence). Trimming pared 2 bases from V and 0 bases from J, leaving 10 bases between. The CDR3 length is 16 residues.

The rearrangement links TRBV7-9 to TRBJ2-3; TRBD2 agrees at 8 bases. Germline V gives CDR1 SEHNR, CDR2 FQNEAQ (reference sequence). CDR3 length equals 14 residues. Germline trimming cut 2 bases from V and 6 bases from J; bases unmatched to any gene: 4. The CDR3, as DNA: TGTGCCAGCAGCTTACAGCGGGAGCCCGATACGCAGTATTTT. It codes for CASSLQREPDTQYF.

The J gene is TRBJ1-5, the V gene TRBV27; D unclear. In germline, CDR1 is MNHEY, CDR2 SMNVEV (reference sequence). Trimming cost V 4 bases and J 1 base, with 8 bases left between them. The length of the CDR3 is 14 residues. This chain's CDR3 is CASSSYSSNQPQHF. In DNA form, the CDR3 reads TGTGCCAGCAGTTCATACAGCAGCAATCAGCCCCAGCATTTT.

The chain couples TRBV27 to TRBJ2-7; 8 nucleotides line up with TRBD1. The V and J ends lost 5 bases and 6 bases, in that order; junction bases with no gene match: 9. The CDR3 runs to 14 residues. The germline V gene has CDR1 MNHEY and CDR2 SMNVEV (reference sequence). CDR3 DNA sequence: TGTGCCAGCAGTATAACAGGGGGTGGAGGCGAGCAGTACTTC. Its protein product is CASSITGGGGEQYF.